This TCR beta chain was sequenced for a study of T cells after posttransplantation cyclophosphamide. Only in-frame clones appear in the TCRdb table, and some are missing; sequencing was by immunoSEQ multiplex PCR. The table includes about 22,000 clones, about 90% detected once. Treatment was busulfan-fludarabine conditioning, a marrow graft, and cyclophosphamide on days +3 and +4. This receptor was obtained from a female patient under 45 who received an allogeneic stem cell transplant from an unrelated donor, was CMV-positive, and had no GVHD. Some T cells may trace back to the graft donor. Material: PBMCs, obtained after allogeneic stem cell transplant with posttransplant cyclophosphamide.

CDR3 coding DNA: TGTGCCAGCAGTAGCGGACAGGGAGGCAAAAACATTCAGTACTTC. Amino acids: CASSSGQGGKNIQYF. The rearrangement uses TRBV6-1 and TRBJ2-4, with 8 bases matching TRBD1. The ends lost 5 bases at V and 3 bases at J; junction bases unmatched: 6. CDR1 and CDR2 (germline): MNHNS, SASEGT. This CDR3 comprises 15 residues.